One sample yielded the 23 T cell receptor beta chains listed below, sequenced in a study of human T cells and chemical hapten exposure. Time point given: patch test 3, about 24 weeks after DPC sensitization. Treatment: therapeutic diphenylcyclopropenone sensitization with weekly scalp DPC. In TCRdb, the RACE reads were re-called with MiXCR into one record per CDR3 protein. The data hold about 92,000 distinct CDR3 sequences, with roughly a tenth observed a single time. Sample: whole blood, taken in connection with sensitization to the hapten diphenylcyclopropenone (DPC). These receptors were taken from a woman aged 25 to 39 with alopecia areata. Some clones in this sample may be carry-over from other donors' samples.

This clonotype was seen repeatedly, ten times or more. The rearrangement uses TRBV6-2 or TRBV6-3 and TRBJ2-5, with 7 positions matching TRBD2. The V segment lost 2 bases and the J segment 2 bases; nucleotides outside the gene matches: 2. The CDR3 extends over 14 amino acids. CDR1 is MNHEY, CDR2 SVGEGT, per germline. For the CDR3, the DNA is TGTGCCAGCAGTTACCTGGGACTACAAGAGACCCAGTACTTC. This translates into CASSYLGLQETQYF.

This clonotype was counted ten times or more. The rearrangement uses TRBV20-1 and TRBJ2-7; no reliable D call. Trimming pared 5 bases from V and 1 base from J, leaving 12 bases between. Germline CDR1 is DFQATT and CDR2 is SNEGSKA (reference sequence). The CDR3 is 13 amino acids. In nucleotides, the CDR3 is TGCAGTGCTCCTCCGGGCGGATCCTACGAGCAGTACTTC. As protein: CSAPPGGSYEQYF.

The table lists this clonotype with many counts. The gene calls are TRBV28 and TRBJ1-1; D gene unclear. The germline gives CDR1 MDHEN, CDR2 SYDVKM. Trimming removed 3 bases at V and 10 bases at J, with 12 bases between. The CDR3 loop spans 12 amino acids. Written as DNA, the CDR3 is TGTGCCAGCAGTTTGTCCCAGTTTTCAGCTTTCTTT. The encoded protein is CASSLSQFSAFF.

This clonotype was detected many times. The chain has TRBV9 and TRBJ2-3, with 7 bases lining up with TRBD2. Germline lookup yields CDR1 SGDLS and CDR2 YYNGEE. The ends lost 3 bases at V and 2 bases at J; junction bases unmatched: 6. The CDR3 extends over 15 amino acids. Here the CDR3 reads CASSGSGTFTDTQYF. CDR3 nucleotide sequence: TGTGCCAGCAGCGGCAGCGGGACTTTCACAGATACGCAGTATTTT.

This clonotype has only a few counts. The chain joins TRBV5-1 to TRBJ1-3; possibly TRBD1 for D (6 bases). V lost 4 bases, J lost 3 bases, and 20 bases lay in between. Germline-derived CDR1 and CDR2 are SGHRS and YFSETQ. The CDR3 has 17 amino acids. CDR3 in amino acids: CASSPGAGGFNGNTIYF. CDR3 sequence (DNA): TGCGCCAGCAGCCCGGGGGCCGGGGGATTTAATGGAAACACCATATATTTT.

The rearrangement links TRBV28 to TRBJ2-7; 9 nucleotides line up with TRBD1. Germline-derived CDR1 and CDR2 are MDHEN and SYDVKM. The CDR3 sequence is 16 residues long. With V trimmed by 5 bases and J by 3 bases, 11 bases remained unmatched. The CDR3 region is CASSPTGTGSIYEQYV. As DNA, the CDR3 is TGTGCCAGCAGTCCCACCGGGACAGGGTCTATCTACGAGCAGTACGTC.

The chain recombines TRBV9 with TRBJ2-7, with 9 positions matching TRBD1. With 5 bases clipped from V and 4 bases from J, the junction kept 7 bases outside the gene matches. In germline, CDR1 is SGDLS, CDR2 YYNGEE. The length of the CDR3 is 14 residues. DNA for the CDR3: TGTGCCAGCAGTAGACAGGGGGATGGTTACGAGCAGTACTTC. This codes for CASSRQGDGYEQYF.

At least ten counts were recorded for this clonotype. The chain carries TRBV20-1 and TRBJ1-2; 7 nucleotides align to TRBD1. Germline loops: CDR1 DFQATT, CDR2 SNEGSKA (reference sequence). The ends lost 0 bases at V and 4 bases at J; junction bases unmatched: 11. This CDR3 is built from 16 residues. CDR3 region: CSARDHEGAIFYGYTF. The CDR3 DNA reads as TGCAGTGCTAGAGATCATGAGGGGGCGATCTTCTATGGCTACACCTTC.

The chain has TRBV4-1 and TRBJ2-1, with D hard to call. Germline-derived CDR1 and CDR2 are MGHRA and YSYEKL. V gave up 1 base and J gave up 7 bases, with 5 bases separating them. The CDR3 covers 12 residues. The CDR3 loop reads CASSQGANEQFF. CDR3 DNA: TGCGCCAGCAGCCAAGGTGCGAATGAGCAGTTCTTC.

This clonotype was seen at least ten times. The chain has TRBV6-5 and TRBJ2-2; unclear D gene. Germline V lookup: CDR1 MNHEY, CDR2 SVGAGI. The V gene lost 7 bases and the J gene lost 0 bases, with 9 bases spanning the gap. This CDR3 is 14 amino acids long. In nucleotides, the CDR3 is TGTGCCAGCAAGGTATCTCCGAACACCGGGGAGCTGTTTTTT. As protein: CASKVSPNTGELFF.

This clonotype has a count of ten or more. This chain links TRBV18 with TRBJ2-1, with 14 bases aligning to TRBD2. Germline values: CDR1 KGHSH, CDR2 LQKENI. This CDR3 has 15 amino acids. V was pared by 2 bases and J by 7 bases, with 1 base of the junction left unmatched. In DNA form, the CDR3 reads TGTGCCAGCTCACCAGGGACTAGCGGGAGAAATGAGCAGTTCTTC. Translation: CASSPGTSGRNEQFF.

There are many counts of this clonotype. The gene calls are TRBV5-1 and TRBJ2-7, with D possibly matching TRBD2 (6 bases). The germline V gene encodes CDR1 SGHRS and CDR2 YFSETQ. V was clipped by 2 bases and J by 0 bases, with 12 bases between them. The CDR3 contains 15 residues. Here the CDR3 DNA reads TGCGCCAGCAGCTTTAGCGGTACGGACTCCTACGAGCAGTACTTC. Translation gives CASSFSGTDSYEQYF.

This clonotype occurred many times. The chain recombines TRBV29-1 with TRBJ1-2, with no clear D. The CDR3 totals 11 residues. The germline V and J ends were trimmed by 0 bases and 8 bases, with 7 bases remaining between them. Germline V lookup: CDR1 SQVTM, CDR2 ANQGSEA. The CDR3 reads CSVEDRRGYTF. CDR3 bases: TGCAGCGTTGAAGACAGACGGGGCTACACCTTC.

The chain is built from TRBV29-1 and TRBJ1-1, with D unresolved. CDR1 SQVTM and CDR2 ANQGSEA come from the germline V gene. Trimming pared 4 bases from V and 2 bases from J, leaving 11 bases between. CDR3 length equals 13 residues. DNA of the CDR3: TGCAGCGTTGTCGGTCAGGTCAACACTGAAGCTTTCTTT. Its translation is CSVVGQVNTEAFF.

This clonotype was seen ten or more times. Here the CDR3 reads CASKPNRGNTGELFF. DNA of the CDR3: TGTGCCAGCAAACCTAACAGAGGAAACACCGGGGAGCTGTTTTTT. The genes are TRBV6-5 and TRBJ2-2; no clear D gene. The CDR3 runs 15 residues. Looked up from germline, CDR1 is MNHEY and CDR2 is SVGAGI. With 7 bases removed from V and 2 bases from J, the gap between germline ends came to 14 bases.

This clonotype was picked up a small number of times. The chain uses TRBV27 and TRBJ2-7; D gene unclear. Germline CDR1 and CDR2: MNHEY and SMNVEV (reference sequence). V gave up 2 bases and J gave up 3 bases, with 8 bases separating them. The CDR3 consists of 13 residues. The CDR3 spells CASSLGKLYEQYF. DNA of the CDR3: TGTGCCAGCAGTTTAGGCAAGCTCTACGAGCAGTACTTC.

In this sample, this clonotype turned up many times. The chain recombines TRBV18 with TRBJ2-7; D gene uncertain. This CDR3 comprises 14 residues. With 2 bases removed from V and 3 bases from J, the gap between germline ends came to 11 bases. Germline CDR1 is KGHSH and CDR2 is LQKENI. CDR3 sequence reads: CASSPTSINYEQYF. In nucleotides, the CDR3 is TGTGCCAGCTCACCAACCAGCATTAACTACGAGCAGTACTTC.

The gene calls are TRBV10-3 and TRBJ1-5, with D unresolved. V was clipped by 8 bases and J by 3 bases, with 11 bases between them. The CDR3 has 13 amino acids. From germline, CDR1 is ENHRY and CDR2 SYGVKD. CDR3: CAIRWELNQPQHF. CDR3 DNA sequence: TGTGCCATCCGATGGGAGCTCAATCAGCCCCAGCATTTT.

The CDR3 loop reads CASSLSPYLQETQYF. The CDR3 coding sequence is TGTGCCAGCAGTTTAAGCCCGTACTTGCAAGAGACCCAGTACTTC. V and J are TRBV28 and TRBJ2-5; no definite D call. The V and J ends lost 2 bases and 2 bases respectively, with 12 bases between them. The CDR3 is made up of 15 amino acids. Germline values: CDR1 MDHEN, CDR2 SYDVKM.

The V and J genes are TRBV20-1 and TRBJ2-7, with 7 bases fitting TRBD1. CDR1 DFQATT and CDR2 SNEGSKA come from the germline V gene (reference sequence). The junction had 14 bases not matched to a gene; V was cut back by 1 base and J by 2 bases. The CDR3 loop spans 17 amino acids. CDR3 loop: CSARGQGLTPMPYEQYF. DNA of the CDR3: TGCAGTGCTAGAGGACAGGGCCTTACCCCCATGCCCTACGAGCAGTACTTC.

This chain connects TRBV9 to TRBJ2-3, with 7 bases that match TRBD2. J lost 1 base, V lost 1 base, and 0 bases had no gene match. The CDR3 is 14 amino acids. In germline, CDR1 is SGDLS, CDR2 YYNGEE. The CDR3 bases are TGTGCCAGCAGCGTAACTAGCGGCACAGATACGCAGTATTTT. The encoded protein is CASSVTSGTDTQYF. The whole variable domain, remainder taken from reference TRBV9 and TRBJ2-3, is DSGVTQTPKHLITATGQRVTLRCSPRSGDLSVYWYQQSLDQGLQFLIQYYNGEERAKGNILERFSAQQFPDLHSELNLSSLELGDSALYFCASSVTSGTDTQYFGPGTRLTVL.

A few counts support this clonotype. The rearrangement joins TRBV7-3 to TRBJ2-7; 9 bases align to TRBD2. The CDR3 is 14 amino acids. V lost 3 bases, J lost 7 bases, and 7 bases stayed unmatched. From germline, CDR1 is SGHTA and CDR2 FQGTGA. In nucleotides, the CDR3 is TGTGCCAGCAGCTTTAGCGGGAGCTTGGGTGAGCAGTACTTC. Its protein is CASSFSGSLGEQYF.

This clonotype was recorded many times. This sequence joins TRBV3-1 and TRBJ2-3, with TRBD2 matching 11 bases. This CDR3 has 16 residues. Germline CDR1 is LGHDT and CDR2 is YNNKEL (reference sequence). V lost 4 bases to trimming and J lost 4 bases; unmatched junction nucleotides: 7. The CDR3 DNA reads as TGTGCCAGCAGCCCTTCTAGCGGGGGGCCCGCAGATACGCAGTATTTT. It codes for CASSPSSGGPADTQYF.